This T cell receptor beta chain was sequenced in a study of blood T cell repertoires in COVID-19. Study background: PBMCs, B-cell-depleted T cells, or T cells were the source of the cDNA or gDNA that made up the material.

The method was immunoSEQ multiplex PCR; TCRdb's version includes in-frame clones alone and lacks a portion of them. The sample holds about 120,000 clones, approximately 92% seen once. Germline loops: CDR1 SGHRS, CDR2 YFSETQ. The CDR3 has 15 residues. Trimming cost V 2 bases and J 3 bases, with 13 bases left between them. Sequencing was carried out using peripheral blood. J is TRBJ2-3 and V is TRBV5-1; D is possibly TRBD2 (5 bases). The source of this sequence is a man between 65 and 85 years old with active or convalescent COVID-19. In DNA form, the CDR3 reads TGCGCCAGCAGCTTAATTCGGGAAAGGACAGATACGCAGTATTTT. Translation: CASSLIRERTDTQYF.